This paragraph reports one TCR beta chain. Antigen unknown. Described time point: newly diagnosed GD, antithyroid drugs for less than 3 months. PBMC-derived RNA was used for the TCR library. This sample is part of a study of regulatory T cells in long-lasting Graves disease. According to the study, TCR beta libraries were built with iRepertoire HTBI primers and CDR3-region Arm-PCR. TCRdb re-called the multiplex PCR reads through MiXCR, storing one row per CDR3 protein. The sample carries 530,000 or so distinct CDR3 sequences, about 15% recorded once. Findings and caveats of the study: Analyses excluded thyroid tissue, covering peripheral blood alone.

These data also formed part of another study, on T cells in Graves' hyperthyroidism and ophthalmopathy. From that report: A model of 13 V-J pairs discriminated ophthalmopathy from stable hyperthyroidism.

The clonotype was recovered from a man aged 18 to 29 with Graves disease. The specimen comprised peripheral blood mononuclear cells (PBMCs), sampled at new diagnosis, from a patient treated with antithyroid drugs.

The CDR3 DNA sequence: TGTGCTAGTGGTTTGGTTTTGAGGGCGACGTGGGACACTGAAGCTTTCTTT. Amino acids: CASGLVLRATWDTEAFF. The chain couples TRBV12-5 to TRBJ1-1; D is unclear. This CDR3 contains 17 residues. V was shortened by 0 bases and J by 3 bases, with 17 bases between the two germline ends. Germline V gives CDR1 LGHNT, CDR2 FRNRAP. The whole variable domain, remainder taken from reference TRBV12-5 and TRBJ1-1, is DARVTQTPRHKVTEMGQEVTMRCQPILGHNTVFWYRQTMMQGLELLAYFRNRAPLDDSGMPKDRFSAEMPDATLATLKIQPSEPRDSAVYFCASGLVLRATWDTEAFFGQGTRLTVV.